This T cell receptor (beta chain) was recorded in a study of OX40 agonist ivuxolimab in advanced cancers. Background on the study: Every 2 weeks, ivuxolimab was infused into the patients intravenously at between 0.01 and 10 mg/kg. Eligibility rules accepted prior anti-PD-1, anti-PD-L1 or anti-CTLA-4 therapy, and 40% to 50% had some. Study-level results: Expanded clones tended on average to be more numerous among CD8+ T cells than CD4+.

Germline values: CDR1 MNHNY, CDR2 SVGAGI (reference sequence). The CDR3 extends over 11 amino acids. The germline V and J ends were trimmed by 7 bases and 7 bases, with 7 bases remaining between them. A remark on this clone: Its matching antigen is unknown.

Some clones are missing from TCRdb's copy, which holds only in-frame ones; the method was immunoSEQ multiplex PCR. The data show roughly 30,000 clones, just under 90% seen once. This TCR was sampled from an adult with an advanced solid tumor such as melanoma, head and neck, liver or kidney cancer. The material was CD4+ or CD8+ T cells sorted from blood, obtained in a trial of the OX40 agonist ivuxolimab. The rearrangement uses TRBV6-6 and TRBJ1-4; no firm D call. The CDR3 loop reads CASTSVEKLFF. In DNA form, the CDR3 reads TGTGCCAGCACCTCGGTTGAAAAACTGTTTTTT.